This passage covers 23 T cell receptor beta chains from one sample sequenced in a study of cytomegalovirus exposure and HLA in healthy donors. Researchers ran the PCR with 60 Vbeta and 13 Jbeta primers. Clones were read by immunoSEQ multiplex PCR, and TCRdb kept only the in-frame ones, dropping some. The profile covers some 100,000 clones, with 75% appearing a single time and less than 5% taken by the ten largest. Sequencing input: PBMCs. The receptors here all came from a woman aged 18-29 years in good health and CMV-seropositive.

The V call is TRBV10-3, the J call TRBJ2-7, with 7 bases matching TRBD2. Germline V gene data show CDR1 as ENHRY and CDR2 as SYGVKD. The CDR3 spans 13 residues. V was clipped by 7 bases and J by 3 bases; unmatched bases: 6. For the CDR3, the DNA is TGTGCCATCAACCCTAGCGGAGACTACGAGCAGTACTTC. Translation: CAINPSGDYEQYF.

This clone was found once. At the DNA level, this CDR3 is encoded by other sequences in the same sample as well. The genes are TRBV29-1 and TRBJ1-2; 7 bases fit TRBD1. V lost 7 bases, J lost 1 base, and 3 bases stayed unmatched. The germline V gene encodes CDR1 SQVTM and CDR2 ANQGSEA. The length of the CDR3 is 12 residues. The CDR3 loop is CSGGGGNYGYTF. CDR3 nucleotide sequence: TGCAGCGGAGGGGGCGGTAACTATGGCTACACCTTC.

In nucleotides, the CDR3 is TGTGCCAGCAAAGGGGTGCCAGATACGCAGTATTTT. Translated: CASKGVPDTQYF. This chain links TRBV7-9 with TRBJ2-3; tentative D call: TRBD1 (5 bases). V lost 7 bases to trimming and J lost 4 bases, with 9 bases between them. This CDR3 is built from 12 residues. The germline gives CDR1 SEHNR, CDR2 FQNEAQ (reference sequence).

The CDR3, as DNA: TGTGCCAGTAGTATCGGACAGGGAACGAATCAGCCCCAGCATTTT. Residues: CASSIGQGTNQPQHF. The chain carries TRBV19 and TRBJ1-5; TRBD1 matches at 8 bases. V lost 3 bases, J lost 4 bases, and 5 bases stayed unmatched. The germline gives CDR1 LNHDA, CDR2 SQIVND (reference sequence). CDR3 length equals 15 residues.

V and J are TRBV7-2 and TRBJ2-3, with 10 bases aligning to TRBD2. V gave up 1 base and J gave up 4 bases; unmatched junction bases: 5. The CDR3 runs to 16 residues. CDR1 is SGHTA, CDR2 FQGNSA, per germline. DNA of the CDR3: TGTGCCAGCAGCTTAGATAGTAGCGGGAGGTCAGATACGCAGTATTTT. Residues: CASSLDSSGRSDTQYF.

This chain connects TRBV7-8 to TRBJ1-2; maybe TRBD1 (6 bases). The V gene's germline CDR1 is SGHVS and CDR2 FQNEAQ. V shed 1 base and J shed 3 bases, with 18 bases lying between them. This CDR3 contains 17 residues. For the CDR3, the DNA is TGTGCCAGCAGCTTAGTACCCGGGGAGACAGGCGACTATGGCTACACCTTC. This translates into CASSLVPGETGDYGYTF.

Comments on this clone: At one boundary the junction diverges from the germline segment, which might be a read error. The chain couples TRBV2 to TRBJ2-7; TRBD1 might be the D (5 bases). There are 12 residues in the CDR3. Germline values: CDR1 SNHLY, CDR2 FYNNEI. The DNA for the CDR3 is TGTGCCAGCAGCGGACAAGCTTACGGGCAGTACTTC. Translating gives CASSGQAYGQYF.

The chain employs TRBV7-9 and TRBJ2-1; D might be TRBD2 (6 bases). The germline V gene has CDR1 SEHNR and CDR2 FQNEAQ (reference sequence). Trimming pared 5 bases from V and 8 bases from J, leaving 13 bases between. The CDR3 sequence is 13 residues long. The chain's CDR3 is CASSLGGWYEQFF. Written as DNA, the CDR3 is TGTGCCAGCAGCCTCGGGGGTTGGTATGAGCAGTTCTTC.

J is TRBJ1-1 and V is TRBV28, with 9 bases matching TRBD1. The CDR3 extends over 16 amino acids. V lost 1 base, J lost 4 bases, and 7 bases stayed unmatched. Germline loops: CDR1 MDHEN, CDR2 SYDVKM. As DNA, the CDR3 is TGTGCCAGCAGTTTATCCACAGGGGGCTTTGGCACTGAAGCTTTCTTT. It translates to CASSLSTGGFGTEAFF.

This chain's CDR3 is CASSHGARRLETQYF. CDR3 DNA sequence: TGTGCCAGCAGTCATGGGGCCCGACGGTTGGAGACCCAGTACTTC. The chain has TRBV6-5 and TRBJ2-5; D is possibly TRBD1 (5 bases). The germline gives CDR1 MNHEY, CDR2 SVGAGI. V lost 5 bases and J 5 bases, leaving 18 bases between the germline ends. The CDR3 loop spans 15 amino acids.

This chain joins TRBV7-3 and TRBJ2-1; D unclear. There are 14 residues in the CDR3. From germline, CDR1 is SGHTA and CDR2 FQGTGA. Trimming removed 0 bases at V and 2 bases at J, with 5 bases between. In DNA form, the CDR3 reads TGTGCCAGCAGCTTAACTAGTACCTACAATGAGCAGTTCTTC. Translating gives CASSLTSTYNEQFF.

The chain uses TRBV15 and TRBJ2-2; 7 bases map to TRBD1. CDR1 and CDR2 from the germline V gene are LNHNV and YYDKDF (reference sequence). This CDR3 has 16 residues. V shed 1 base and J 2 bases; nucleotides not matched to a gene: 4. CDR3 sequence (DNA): TGTGCCACCAGCAGAGGGACAGGTGATAACACCGGGGAGCTGTTTTTT. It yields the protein CATSRGTGDNTGELFF. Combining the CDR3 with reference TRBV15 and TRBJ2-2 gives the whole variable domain DAMVIQNPRYQVTQFGKPVTLSCSQTLNHNVMYWYQQKSSQAPKLLFHYYDKDFNNEADTPDNFQSRRPNTSFCFLDIRSPGLGDTAMYLCATSRGTGDNTGELFFGEGSRLTVL.

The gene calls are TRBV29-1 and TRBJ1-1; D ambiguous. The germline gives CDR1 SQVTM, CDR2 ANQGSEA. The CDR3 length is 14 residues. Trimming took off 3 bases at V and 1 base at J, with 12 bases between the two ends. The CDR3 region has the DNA TGCAGCGTTGAGGTCCGTGGCGGGAACACTGAAGCTTTCTTT. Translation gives CSVEVRGGNTEAFF.

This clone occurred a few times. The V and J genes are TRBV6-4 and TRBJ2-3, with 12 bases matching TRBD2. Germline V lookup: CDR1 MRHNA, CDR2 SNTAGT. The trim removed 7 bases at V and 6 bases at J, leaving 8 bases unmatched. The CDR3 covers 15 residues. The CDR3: CASTLTSGGRDTQYF. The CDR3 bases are TGTGCCAGCACCCTGACTAGCGGGGGCAGGGATACGCAGTATTTT.

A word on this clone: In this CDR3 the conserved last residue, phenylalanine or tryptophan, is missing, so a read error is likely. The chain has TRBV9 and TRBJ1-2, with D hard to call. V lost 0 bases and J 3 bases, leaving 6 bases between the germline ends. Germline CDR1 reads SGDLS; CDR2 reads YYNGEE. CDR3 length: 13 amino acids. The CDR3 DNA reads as TGTGCCAGCAGCGTAGGCCCAGACTATGGCTACACCCTC. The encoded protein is CASSVGPDYGYTL.

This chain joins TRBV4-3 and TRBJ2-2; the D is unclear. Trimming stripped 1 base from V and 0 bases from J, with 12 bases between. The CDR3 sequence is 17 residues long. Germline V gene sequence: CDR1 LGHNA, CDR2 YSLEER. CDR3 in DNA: TGCGCCAGCAGCCAAGCTCAGGCCCTCACGAACACCGGGGAGCTGTTTTTT. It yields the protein CASSQAQALTNTGELFF.

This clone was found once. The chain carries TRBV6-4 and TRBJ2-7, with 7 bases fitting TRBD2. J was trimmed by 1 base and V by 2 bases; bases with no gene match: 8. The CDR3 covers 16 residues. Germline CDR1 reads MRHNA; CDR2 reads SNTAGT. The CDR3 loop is CASSDPNSGYSYEQYF. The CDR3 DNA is TGTGCCAGCAGTGACCCAAATAGCGGGTATTCCTACGAGCAGTACTTC.

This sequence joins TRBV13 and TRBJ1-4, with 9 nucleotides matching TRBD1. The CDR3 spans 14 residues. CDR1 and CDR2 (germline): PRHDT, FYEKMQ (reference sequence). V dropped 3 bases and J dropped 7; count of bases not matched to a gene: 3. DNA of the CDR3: TGTGCCAGCAGCTTGGGACAGGGTTTTGAAAAACTGTTTTTT. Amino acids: CASSLGQGFEKLFF.

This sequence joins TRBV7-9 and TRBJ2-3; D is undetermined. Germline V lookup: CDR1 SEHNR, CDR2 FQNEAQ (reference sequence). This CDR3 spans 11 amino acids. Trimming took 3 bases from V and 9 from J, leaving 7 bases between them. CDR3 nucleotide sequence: TGTGCCAGCAGCTTCCCAACAACGCAGTATTTT. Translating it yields CASSFPTTQYF.

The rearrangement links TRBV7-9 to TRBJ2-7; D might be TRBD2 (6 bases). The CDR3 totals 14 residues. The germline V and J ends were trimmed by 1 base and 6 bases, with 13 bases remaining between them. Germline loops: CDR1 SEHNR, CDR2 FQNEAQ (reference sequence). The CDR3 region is CASSLVGGSGEQYF. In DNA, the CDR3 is TGTGCCAGCAGCTTAGTGGGGGGTTCTGGCGAGCAGTACTTC.

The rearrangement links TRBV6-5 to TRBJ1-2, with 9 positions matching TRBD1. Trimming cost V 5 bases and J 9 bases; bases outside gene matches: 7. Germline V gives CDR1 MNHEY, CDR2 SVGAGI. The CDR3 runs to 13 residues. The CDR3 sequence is CASSAGQGIRYTF. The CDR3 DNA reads TGTGCCAGCAGTGCGGGACAGGGTATTCGCTACACCTTC.

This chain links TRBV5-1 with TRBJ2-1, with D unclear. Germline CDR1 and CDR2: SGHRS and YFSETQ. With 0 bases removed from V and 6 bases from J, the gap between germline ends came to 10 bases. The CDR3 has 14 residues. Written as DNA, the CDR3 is TGCGCCAGCAGCTTGGCCGGAGCCACCAATGAGCAGTTCTTC. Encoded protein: CASSLAGATNEQFF.

The CDR3 DNA reads TGTGCCAGCAGTTCCTACACTGAAGCTTTCTTT. Amino acid sequence: CASSSYTEAFF. The V gene is TRBV6-6, the J gene TRBJ1-1; D ambiguous. The CDR3 loop spans 11 amino acids. V gave up 4 bases and J gave up 3 bases, with 3 bases separating them. Germline loops: CDR1 MNHNY, CDR2 SVGAGI (reference sequence).